This T cell receptor beta chain emerged from a study of follicular helper T cells after annual influenza vaccination. This sample's time point: 2014-2015 season, 7 days after vaccination. Between about 40 and 110 mL of blood was drawn per time point. Method: immunoSEQ multiplex PCR; TCRdb's copy keeps in-frame clones and lacks some. The profile covers over 6,500 clones, with less than 90% appearing a single time and 1.8% taken by the ten largest. Germline values: CDR1 SGHVS, CDR2 FNYEAQ. The V end lost 5 bases, the J end lost 4 bases, and 8 bases lay between the germline ends. The CDR3 runs to 12 residues.

This TCR derives from an adult who received the influenza vaccine. Sequenced material: CXCR5+ CD38- circulating T follicular helper cells from blood, taken 7 days after influenza vaccination. Subset given: circulating Tfh, non-naive CD4+CXCR5+PD-1+ (ICOS+CD38+ or ICOS-CD38-). This chain joins TRBV7-6 and TRBJ1-2, with no clear D. In DNA, the CDR3 is TGTGCCAGCAGCCAGTATGGCTATGGCTACACCTTC. Amino acids: CASSQYGYGYTF.